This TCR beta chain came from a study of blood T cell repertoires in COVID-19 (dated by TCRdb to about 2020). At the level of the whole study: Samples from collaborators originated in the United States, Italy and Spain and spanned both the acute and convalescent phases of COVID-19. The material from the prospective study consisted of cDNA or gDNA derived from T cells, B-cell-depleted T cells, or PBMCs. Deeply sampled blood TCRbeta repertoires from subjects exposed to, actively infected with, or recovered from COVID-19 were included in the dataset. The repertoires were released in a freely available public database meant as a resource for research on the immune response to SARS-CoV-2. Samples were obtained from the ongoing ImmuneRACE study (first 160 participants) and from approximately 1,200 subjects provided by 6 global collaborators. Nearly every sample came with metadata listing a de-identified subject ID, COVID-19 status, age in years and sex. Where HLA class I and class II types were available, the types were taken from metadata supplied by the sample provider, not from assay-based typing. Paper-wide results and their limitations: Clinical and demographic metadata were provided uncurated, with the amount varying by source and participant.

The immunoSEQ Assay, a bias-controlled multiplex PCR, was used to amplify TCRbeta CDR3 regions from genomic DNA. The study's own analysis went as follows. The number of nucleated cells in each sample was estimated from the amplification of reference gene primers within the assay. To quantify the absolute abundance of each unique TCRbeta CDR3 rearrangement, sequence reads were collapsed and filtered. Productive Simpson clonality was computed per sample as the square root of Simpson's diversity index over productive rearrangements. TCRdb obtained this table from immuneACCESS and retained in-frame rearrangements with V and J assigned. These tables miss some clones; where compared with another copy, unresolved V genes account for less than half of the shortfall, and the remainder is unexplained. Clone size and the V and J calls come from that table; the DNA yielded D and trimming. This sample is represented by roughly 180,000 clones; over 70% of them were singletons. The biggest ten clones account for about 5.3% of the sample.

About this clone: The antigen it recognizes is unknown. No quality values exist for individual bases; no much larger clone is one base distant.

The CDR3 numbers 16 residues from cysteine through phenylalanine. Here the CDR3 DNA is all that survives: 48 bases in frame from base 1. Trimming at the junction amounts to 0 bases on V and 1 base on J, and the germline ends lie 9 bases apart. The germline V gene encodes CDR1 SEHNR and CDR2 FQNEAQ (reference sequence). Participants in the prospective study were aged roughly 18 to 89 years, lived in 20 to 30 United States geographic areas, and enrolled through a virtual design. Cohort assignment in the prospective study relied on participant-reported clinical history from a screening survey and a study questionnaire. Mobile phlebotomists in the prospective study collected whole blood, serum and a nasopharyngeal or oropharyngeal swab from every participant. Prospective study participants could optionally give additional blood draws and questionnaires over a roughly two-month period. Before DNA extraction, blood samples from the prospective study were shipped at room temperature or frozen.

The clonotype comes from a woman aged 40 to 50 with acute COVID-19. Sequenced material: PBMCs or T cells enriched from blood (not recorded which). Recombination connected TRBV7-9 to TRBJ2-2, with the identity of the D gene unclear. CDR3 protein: CASSLAQEWNTGELFF. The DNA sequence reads TGTGCCAGCAGCTTAGCTCAGGAATGGAACACCGGGGAGCTGTTTTTT.